This TCR beta chain derives from a study of OX40 agonist ivuxolimab in advanced cancers. Study details: In this trial design, patients received ivuxolimab intravenously at 0.01 to 10 mg/kg every 2 weeks. Approximately 41% of patients had received prior checkpoint inhibitor therapy. Three patients got partial responses; one had hepatocellular carcinoma and two had cutaneous melanoma.

To note about this clone: Its antigen is still unknown.

Study findings and constraints: Averaged across samples, CD8+ T cells carried more expanded clones than CD4+ did.

Method: immunoSEQ multiplex PCR; TCRdb's copy keeps in-frame clones and lacks some. The data hold about 35,000 clones, with over 80% observed a single time. This sequence was found in an adult with an advanced solid tumor such as melanoma, head and neck, liver or kidney cancer. The sequences come from CD4+ or CD8+ T cells sorted from blood, collected in a trial of the OX40 agonist ivuxolimab.

The CDR3 DNA follows: TGTGCCAGCAGTTTATGGGGACAGGGGGCTTACAATGAGCAGTTCTTC. It specifies CASSLWGQGAYNEQFF. The chain combines TRBV27 with TRBJ2-1, with 12 bases identical to TRBD1. J was trimmed by 4 bases and V by 1 base; bases with no gene match: 2. The CDR3 has 16 amino acids. Germline V gives CDR1 MNHEY, CDR2 SMNVEV (reference sequence).